The 18 T cell receptor beta chains listed next were all sequenced from one sample in a study of T cells after yellow fever vaccination. One entry per CDR3 protein, called by TCRdb with MiXCR from the 5' RACE reads. The table lists around 600,000 distinct CDR3 sequences, about 12% of them singletons, with under 15% in the top ten. Material: PBMCs, obtained on the day of the yellow fever booster vaccination. Every receptor here comes from a man younger than 40 who received the YFV17D yellow fever vaccine.

This clonotype was recorded a few times. This chain links TRBV7-2 with TRBJ2-7; 12 bases agree with TRBD2. Looked up from germline, CDR1 is SGHTA and CDR2 is FQGNSA. After removal of 5 bases from V and 5 bases from J, the junction contained 1 base not matched to a gene. This CDR3 has 13 amino acids. CDR3 amino acids: CASSRLAGDEQYF. CDR3 sequence (DNA): TGTGCCAGCAGCAGACTAGCGGGGGACGAGCAGTACTTC.

The CDR3 is CASSQAPRGNAEAFF. Here the CDR3 DNA reads TGCGCCAGCAGTCAGGCGCCCAGGGGAAATGCTGAAGCTTTCTTT. This chain joins TRBV5-1 and TRBJ1-1; D is possibly TRBD1 (6 bases). This CDR3 is built from 15 residues. V lost 5 bases, J lost 6 bases, and 20 bases lay in between. The V gene's germline CDR1 is SGHRS and CDR2 YFSETQ.

The chain uses TRBV7-2 and TRBJ1-3, with 7 positions matching TRBD1. This CDR3 has 14 amino acids. Germline CDR1 SGHTA, CDR2 FQGNSA. V lost 4 bases, J lost 4 bases, and 4 bases stayed unmatched. The CDR3 coding sequence is TGTGCCAGCAGCTCGGGACAGAAAGGAAACACCATATATTTT. Its protein product is CASSSGQKGNTIYF. The complete variable domain, with remaining parts taken from reference TRBV7-2 and TRBJ1-3, reads GAGVSQSPSNKVTEKGKDVELRCDPISGHTALYWYRQSLGQGLEFLIYFQGNSAPDKSGLPSDRFSAERTGGSVSTLTIQRTQQEDSAVYLCASSSGQKGNTIYFGEGSWLTVV.

This clonotype was detected only a few times. The genes are TRBV7-9 and TRBJ2-1; 8 nucleotides align to TRBD1. This CDR3 spans 16 amino acids. Germline V CDR1 and CDR2: SEHNR, FQNEAQ (reference sequence). V lost 5 bases, J lost 0 bases, and 6 bases stayed unmatched. For the CDR3, the DNA is TGTGCCAGCAGCCTGACAGGGGAGAGCTCCTACAATGAGCAGTTCTTC. Translating gives CASSLTGESSYNEQFF.

Ten or more counts support this clonotype. V is TRBV18 and J is TRBJ1-5, with D possibly TRBD1 on 5 matching bases. The ends were cut back, 6 bases at V and 7 bases at J, with 16 bases in the middle. Germline-derived CDR1 and CDR2 are KGHSH and LQKENI. The CDR3 has 14 amino acids. The CDR3 here is CASSPGGISQPQHF. CDR3 DNA: TGTGCCAGCTCCCCCGGGGGGATAAGCCAGCCCCAGCATTTT.

In this sample, this clonotype turned up a few times. The rearrangement links TRBV20-1 to TRBJ1-6; D gene uncertain. The germline V gene encodes CDR1 DFQATT and CDR2 SNEGSKA (reference sequence). V shed 1 base and J shed 9 bases, with 19 bases lying between them. The CDR3 spans 16 residues. The CDR3 protein is CSARALTYGMVSPLHF. CDR3 sequence (DNA): TGCAGTGCTAGAGCTTTAACCTATGGTATGGTTTCACCCCTCCACTTT.

This clonotype appeared a few times. CDR3 sequence (DNA): TGTGCCAGCAGCTCGGGACTAGCGGAGAAAGATACGCAGTATTTT. Translating gives CASSSGLAEKDTQYF. This rearrangement joins TRBV5-4 to TRBJ2-3; 11 bases are a match to TRBD2. Germline CDR1 and CDR2: SGHNT and YYREEE (reference sequence). J lost 5 bases, V lost 3 bases, and 5 bases had no gene match. The CDR3 is made up of 15 amino acids.

The chain has TRBV20-1 and TRBJ2-3, with 8 bases lining up with TRBD1. This CDR3 spans 15 amino acids. V gave up 2 bases and J gave up 4 bases; unmatched junction bases: 8. In germline, CDR1 is DFQATT, CDR2 SNEGSKA (reference sequence). The CDR3 DNA reads TGCAGTGCTAGAAAATCGACAGGGGAGGCAGATACGCAGTATTTT. Translating it yields CSARKSTGEADTQYF.

This clonotype came up a few times. The chain links TRBV4-3 to TRBJ2-3; D is ambiguous. CDR1 and CDR2 from the germline V gene are LGHNA and YSLEER. V shed 3 bases and J shed 2 bases, with 15 bases lying between them. CDR3 length: 16 amino acids. The CDR3 here is CASSQRDLSPTDTQYF. CDR3 DNA: TGCGCCAGCAGCCAGCGAGACTTGTCCCCCACAGATACGCAGTATTTT.

This chain uses TRBV30 with TRBJ1-1; 10 bases map to TRBD1. V shed 2 bases and J 4 bases; nucleotides not matched to a gene: 10. Germline CDR1 reads GTSNPN; CDR2 reads SVGIG (reference sequence). The CDR3 totals 16 residues. The CDR3 loop reads CAWSHIPGQGSTEAFF. In nucleotides, the CDR3 is TGTGCCTGGAGTCACATCCCGGGACAGGGGAGCACTGAAGCTTTCTTT.

In its sample, this clonotype was seen a few times. The V call is TRBV5-6, the J call TRBJ2-5, with D unclear. Germline CDR1 and CDR2: SGHDT and YYEEEE. This CDR3 has 14 residues. The ends were cut back, 3 bases at V and 5 bases at J, with 14 bases in the middle. The CDR3 nucleotides are TGTGCCAGCAGCTCGTCCGCCGATGTGGAGACCCAGTACTTC. Amino acids: CASSSSADVETQYF.

V usage is TRBV7-3 and J usage is TRBJ2-5, with a possible D match to TRBD2 (6 bases). Trimming cost V 5 bases and J 6 bases, with 16 bases left between them. This CDR3 is 14 amino acids long. CDR1 and CDR2 (germline): SGHTA, FQGTGA. CDR3 loop: CASSPSGGGKTQYF. CDR3 DNA: TGTGCCAGCAGCCCTTCCGGGGGTGGGAAGACCCAGTACTTC.

This clonotype came up many times. The chain is built from TRBV7-2 and TRBJ2-1; TRBD2 agrees at 7 bases. CDR1 and CDR2 (germline): SGHTA, FQGNSA. The V and J ends lost 5 bases and 5 bases, in that order; junction bases with no gene match: 6. This CDR3 is 14 amino acids long. The CDR3 region has the DNA TGTGCCAGCAGCGATACTAGCGCAAACAATGAGCAGTTCTTC. It encodes CASSDTSANNEQFF. The complete variable domain, with remaining parts taken from reference TRBV7-2 and TRBJ2-1, reads GAGVSQSPSNKVTEKGKDVELRCDPISGHTALYWYRQSLGQGLEFLIYFQGNSAPDKSGLPSDRFSAERTGGSVSTLTIQRTQQEDSAVYLCASSDTSANNEQFFGPGTRLTVL.

This clonotype has ten or more counts. J is TRBJ2-6 and V is TRBV20-1; no clear D gene. The CDR3 runs to 17 residues. Per the germline V gene, CDR1 is DFQATT and CDR2 is SNEGSKA (reference sequence). V lost 5 bases, J lost 0 bases, and 17 bases lay in between. CDR3: CSALLGQLSSGANVLTF. The CDR3 bases are TGCAGTGCTCTACTCGGGCAACTCTCCTCTGGGGCCAACGTCCTGACTTTC.

The J gene is TRBJ2-1, the V gene TRBV24-1; 7 nucleotides align to TRBD2. The V gene's germline CDR1 is KGHDR and CDR2 SFDVKD. CDR3 length: 13 residues. Germline trimming cut 4 bases from V and 7 bases from J; bases unmatched to any gene: 3. As DNA, the CDR3 is TGTGCCACCAGTGACCTCGGGAGGAATGAGCAGTTCTTC. Its translation is CATSDLGRNEQFF.

The V call is TRBV12-3 or TRBV12-4, the J call TRBJ2-3; D possibly corresponds to TRBD2 (5 bases). Trimming shortened V by 5 bases and J by 4 bases, and 22 bases separated the two germline ends. The CDR3 totals 17 residues. The CDR3 loop reads CASSPRSGKWVADTQYF. Written as DNA, the CDR3 is TGTGCCAGCAGTCCTCGGTCCGGGAAGTGGGTCGCAGATACGCAGTATTTT.

This clonotype occurred many times. The chain recombines TRBV18 with TRBJ2-7, with D unclear. From germline, CDR1 is KGHSH and CDR2 LQKENI. There are 14 residues in the CDR3. The V and J ends lost 8 bases and 2 bases respectively, with 16 bases between them. CDR3 loop: CASSPPGRAYEQYF. In DNA, the CDR3 is TGTGCCAGCAGCCCTCCTGGACGCGCCTACGAGCAGTACTTC. The variable domain in full, completed from reference TRBV18 and TRBJ2-7, reads NAGVMQNPRHLVRRRGQEARLRCSPMKGHSHVYWYRQLPEEGLKFMVYLQKENIIDESGMPKERFSAEFPKEGPSILRIQQVVRGDSAAYFCASSPPGRAYEQYFGPGTRLTVT.

The gene calls are TRBV6-2 or TRBV6-3 and TRBJ2-7, with 7 bases lining up with TRBD1. The CDR3 spans 14 residues. J gave up 6 bases and V 5 bases, and 10 bases lay outside the gene matches. Germline V lookup: CDR1 MNHEY, CDR2 SVGEGT. CDR3 bases: TGTGCCAGCAGTACAGGACAGGAGTGGCGCGAGCAGTACTTC. Protein sequence: CASSTGQEWREQYF.